This T cell receptor (beta chain) originates from a study of T cell responses to AZD1222 COVID-19 vaccine. Points from the study as a whole: Repertoire samples came only from after the peak T cell response. CD4 TCRs linked to vaccination spanned spike, dominating at 160-218 and 743-854. The donors showed a predominance of white British ancestry and of females, with possible underestimation of clonal diversity.

Worth noting for this clone: The antigen is unknown.

The method was immunoSEQ multiplex PCR; TCRdb's version includes in-frame clones alone and lacks a portion of them. The sample contains 140,000 to 150,000 clones, 91% of which appear only once. The CDR3 loop spans 15 amino acids. Germline V gene sequence: CDR1 KGHSH, CDR2 LQKENI. V dropped 1 base and J dropped 7 bases, with 11 bases sitting between them. The J gene is TRBJ1-6, the V gene TRBV18; D not certain. The sequencing used peripheral blood, collected 28 days after the second dose of the MenACWY control vaccine. This clonotype was obtained from an adult who received the MenACWY meningococcal vaccine as a control. The CDR3 region has the DNA TGTGCCAGCTCACCACGAACGGCTCAGAATTCACCCCTCCACTTT. It codes for CASSPRTAQNSPLHF. Based on the CDR3 plus reference TRBV18 and TRBJ1-6, the full variable domain is NAGVMQNPRHLVRRRGQEARLRCSPMKGHSHVYWYRQLPEEGLKFMVYLQKENIIDESGMPKERFSAEFPKEGPSILRIQQVVRGDSAAYFCASSPRTAQNSPLHFGNGTRLTVT.